A single sample gave rise to the 32 T cell receptor beta chains below, sequenced in a study of blood T cell repertoires in COVID-19. TCRdb's copy holds only in-frame clones and misses some; the assay was immunoSEQ multiplex PCR. This sample has approximately 480,000 clones, with 89% found just once. The sample consisted of peripheral blood. These receptor sequences come from a man aged 18 to 29 with COVID-19, enrolled during active disease.

This clone was recorded many times. The chain employs TRBV11-3 and TRBJ1-2; no reliable D call. CDR1 SGHNT and CDR2 YENEEA come from the germline V gene. CDR3 length: 13 amino acids. The germline V and J ends were trimmed by 0 bases and 5 bases, with 7 bases remaining between them. The CDR3 nucleotides read TGTGCCAGCAGCTTAGACGGAGGGTATGGCTACACCTTC. It specifies CASSLDGGYGYTF.

The chain uses TRBV14 and TRBJ2-3; TRBD2 is a possible D gene (5 bases). The V end lost 2 bases, the J end lost 3 bases, and 15 bases lay between the germline ends. Germline loops: CDR1 SGHDN, CDR2 FVKESK. This CDR3 contains 16 residues. The CDR3 here is CASSQWRSGFTDTQYF. Written as DNA, the CDR3 is TGTGCCAGCAGCCAATGGAGAAGCGGCTTTACAGATACGCAGTATTTT.

The J gene is TRBJ1-2, the V gene TRBV6-6; 9 positions agree with TRBD1. The germline V gene encodes CDR1 MNHNY and CDR2 SVGAGI (reference sequence). This CDR3 has 15 amino acids. V trimming: 6 bases; J trimming: 8 bases; junction bases outside the gene matches: 13. This chain's CDR3 is CASSPDLGQGRGYTF. Written as DNA, the CDR3 is TGTGCCAGCAGCCCAGATCTAGGACAGGGGCGCGGCTACACCTTC.

The rearrangement uses TRBV14 and TRBJ2-1; 8 nucleotides match TRBD2. Germline trimming cut 1 base from V and 6 bases from J; bases unmatched to any gene: 5. Germline V lookup: CDR1 SGHDN, CDR2 FVKESK. The CDR3 is 15 amino acids. CDR3 nucleotide sequence: TGTGCCAGCAGCCAAGGCCCCGGGGGGGCCAATGAGCAGTTCTTC. Translated: CASSQGPGGANEQFF. The full variable domain, in which reference TRBV14 and TRBJ2-1 provide the parts outside the CDR3, is EAGVTQFPSHSVIEKGQTVTLRCDPISGHDNLYWYRRVMGKEIKFLLHFVKESKQDESGMPNNRFLAERTGGTYSTLKVQPAELEDSGVYFCASSQGPGGANEQFFGPGTRLTVL.

The CDR3 bases are TGTGCCACCAGCAGGGACCTAACAGGGGCCTACGAGCAGTACTTC. Residues: CATSRDLTGAYEQYF. V usage is TRBV15 and J usage is TRBJ2-7; 7 bases fit TRBD1. Germline CDR1 is LNHNV and CDR2 is YYDKDF (reference sequence). J lost 2 bases, V lost 3 bases, and 7 bases had no gene match. CDR3 length equals 15 residues.

The rearrangement joins TRBV15 to TRBJ1-2; no firm D call. The CDR3 consists of 16 residues. Trimming took 6 bases from V and 1 from J, leaving 18 bases between them. CDR1 and CDR2 (germline): LNHNV, YYDKDF (reference sequence). The CDR3 protein is CATRNSARGFNYGYTF. The CDR3, as DNA: TGTGCCACCAGGAACTCGGCGCGGGGATTTAACTATGGCTACACCTTC.

V is TRBV24-1 and J is TRBJ2-1; 8 positions match TRBD2. In germline, CDR1 is KGHDR, CDR2 SFDVKD. Losses at the gene ends were 4 bases for V and 5 bases for J; bases not matched to a gene: 6. The CDR3 loop spans 15 amino acids. DNA of the CDR3: TGTGCCACCAGTGAACTAACTAGCGGCAACAATGAGCAGTTCTTC. The encoded protein is CATSELTSGNNEQFF.

CDR3: CASSAGKGGNYNSPLHF. CDR3 nucleotides: TGTGCCAGCAGCGCTGGGAAAGGGGGAAACTATAATTCACCCCTCCACTTT. The V gene is TRBV9, the J gene TRBJ1-6; TRBD1 might be the D (6 bases). The V and J ends lost 3 bases and 3 bases respectively, with 16 bases between them. Germline V CDR1 and CDR2: SGDLS, YYNGEE. There are 17 residues in the CDR3.

The chain links TRBV19 to TRBJ2-5, with D possibly being TRBD1 (7 bases). Germline CDR1 LNHDA, CDR2 SQIVND (reference sequence). There are 16 residues in the CDR3. Trimming took 7 bases from V and 4 from J, leaving 22 bases between them. Here the CDR3 DNA reads TGTGCCAGTACCCAGGGGGTAGCGGACATCGGAGAGACCCAGTACTTC. Its translation: CASTQGVADIGETQYF.

The chain joins TRBV27 to TRBJ1-5; TRBD1 agrees at 9 bases. This CDR3 is 15 amino acids long. The V segment lost 6 bases and the J segment 5 bases; nucleotides outside the gene matches: 8. Looked up from germline, CDR1 is MNHEY and CDR2 is SMNVEV (reference sequence). CDR3 sequence: CASRSGTGPDQPQHF. The CDR3 bases are TGTGCCAGCAGATCCGGGACAGGGCCCGATCAGCCCCAGCATTTT.

This chain uses TRBV11-2 with TRBJ1-6, with 7 bases matching TRBD1. The junction had 11 bases not matched to a gene; V was cut back by 3 bases and J by 9 bases. Germline assignment: CDR1 SGHAT and CDR2 FQNNGV. The length of the CDR3 is 16 residues. The chain's CDR3 is CASSFRLAGGRSPLHF. CDR3 nucleotides: TGTGCCAGCAGCTTCAGGCTGGCAGGGGGACGTTCACCCCTCCACTTT.

The chain links TRBV3-1 (or the pseudogene TRBV3-2) to TRBJ1-5; D is possibly TRBD1 (5 bases). Germline CDR1 and CDR2: LGHDT and YNNKEL (reference sequence). V gave up 1 base and J gave up 2 bases, with 9 bases separating them. This CDR3 has 15 residues. The CDR3 DNA follows: TGTGCCAGCAGCCAAGGATGGGGGGGCAATCAGCCCCAGCATTTT. This translates into CASSQGWGGNQPQHF.

The V call is TRBV11-2, the J call TRBJ2-7, with D tentatively TRBD2 (5 bases). The CDR3 totals 17 residues. Germline V gives CDR1 SGHAT, CDR2 FQNNGV. V shed 0 bases and J shed 7 bases, with 22 bases lying between them. The chain's CDR3 is CASSLEGLVASLAEQYF. CDR3 nucleotides: TGTGCCAGCAGCTTAGAGGGCCTGGTAGCGAGCCTGGCGGAGCAGTACTTC.

The J gene is TRBJ1-2, the V gene TRBV6-5; D is possibly TRBD1 (5 bases). The CDR3 sequence is 14 residues long. Germline V gives CDR1 MNHEY, CDR2 SVGAGI. Trimming stripped 5 bases from V and 4 bases from J, with 14 bases between. The CDR3 spells CASSQRDRFYGYTF. For the CDR3, the DNA is TGTGCCAGCAGTCAGCGGGACCGGTTCTATGGCTACACCTTC.

This chain links TRBV19 with TRBJ1-5; maybe TRBD1 (6 bases). The CDR3 consists of 14 residues. Trimming removed 5 bases at V and 1 base at J, with 9 bases between. Germline V gene sequence: CDR1 LNHDA, CDR2 SQIVND (reference sequence). CDR3 bases: TGTGCCAGTAGTGCCGGGACAAGCAATCAGCCCCAGCATTTT. Translation gives CASSAGTSNQPQHF.

J is TRBJ2-3 and V is TRBV6-4, with 8 bases that match TRBD2. The CDR3 has 16 amino acids. Germline CDR1 reads MRHNA; CDR2 reads SNTAGT. V dropped 4 bases and J dropped 2; count of bases not matched to a gene: 8. The CDR3 loop reads CASSGLPGGNTDTQYF. The CDR3 DNA follows: TGTGCCAGCAGTGGCCTTCCGGGGGGGAACACAGATACGCAGTATTTT.

V is TRBV19 and J is TRBJ1-4; D uncertain. The CDR3 loop spans 15 amino acids. V lost 4 bases to trimming and J lost 0 bases, with 9 bases between them. Per the germline V gene, CDR1 is LNHDA and CDR2 is SQIVND (reference sequence). This CDR3 is CASSRTRSTNEKLFF. For the CDR3, the DNA is TGTGCCAGTAGTAGAACAAGATCAACTAATGAAAAACTGTTTTTT.

In DNA form, the CDR3 reads TGTGCCAGCAGCCAAGGTTCAGCGGGTCTTTTCTTC. It yields the protein CASSQGSAGLFF. The V call is TRBV3-1 (or the pseudogene TRBV3-2), the J call TRBJ2-1; D perhaps matches TRBD2 (6 bases). V was shortened by 1 base and J by 16 bases, with 14 bases between the two germline ends. Germline V CDR1 and CDR2: LGHDT, YNNKEL (reference sequence). The CDR3 runs 12 residues.

V gene TRBV10-2 combines with J gene TRBJ2-2, with D possibly being TRBD2 (5 bases). The CDR3 is made up of 15 amino acids. V was cut by 3 bases and J by 4 bases, with 12 bases left in between. Germline CDR1 is WSHSY and CDR2 is SAAADI. CDR3 in amino acids: CASSDGRIGTGELFF. The CDR3 DNA sequence: TGCGCCAGCAGTGATGGGAGAATCGGCACCGGGGAGCTGTTTTTT.

V usage is TRBV7-9 and J usage is TRBJ1-6; TRBD1 matches at 10 bases. V was clipped by 5 bases and J by 11 bases; unmatched bases: 6. This CDR3 spans 14 amino acids. Germline CDR1 reads SEHNR; CDR2 reads FQNEAQ (reference sequence). The CDR3 sequence: CASSPGTGVPPLHF. CDR3 bases: TGTGCCAGCAGCCCCGGGACAGGGGTGCCACCCCTCCACTTT.

The chain employs TRBV5-1 and TRBJ2-2; 9 nucleotides agree with TRBD1. CDR3 length: 16 amino acids. Germline assignment: CDR1 SGHRS and CDR2 YFSETQ. V dropped 3 bases and J dropped 2; count of bases not matched to a gene: 5. The CDR3 protein is CASSSTGQGNTGELFF. CDR3 bases: TGCGCCAGCAGCTCTACGGGACAGGGCAACACCGGGGAGCTGTTTTTT. Full variable domain (outside the CDR3, taken from reference TRBV5-1 and TRBJ2-2): KAGVTQTPRYLIKTRGQQVTLSCSPISGHRSVSWYQQTPGQGLQFLFEYFSETQRNKGNFPGRFSGRQFSNSRSEMNVSTLELGDSALYLCASSSTGQGNTGELFFGEGSRLTVL.

The chain uses TRBV5-8 and TRBJ1-5; a weak D match, TRBD1 (5 bases). CDR1 and CDR2 from the germline V gene are SGHTS and YDEGEE. The CDR3 has 14 residues. Between the trimmed V and J ends, which lost 4 bases and 9 bases, there was a span of 17 bases. The DNA of the CDR3 is TGTGCCAGCAGCCGAAGAAGGAGTCAGGGGCCCCAGCATTTT. This translates into CASSRRRSQGPQHF.

The chain has TRBV3-1 (or the pseudogene TRBV3-2) and TRBJ2-1; D is possibly TRBD2 (6 bases). The V end lost 2 bases, the J end lost 8 bases, and 7 bases lay between the germline ends. Germline CDR1 reads LGHDT; CDR2 reads YNNKEL (reference sequence). The CDR3 covers 12 residues. The CDR3 DNA is TGTGCCAGCAGCCAAAGGAGGGATGAGCAGTTCTTC. This encodes CASSQRRDEQFF.

This chain joins TRBV15 and TRBJ2-1; 8 positions match TRBD1. Unmatched junction bases numbered 9, after V lost 6 bases and J lost 8 bases. Germline V gene lookup returns CDR1 LNHNV and CDR2 YYDKDF (reference sequence). The CDR3 covers 14 residues. CDR3 sequence (DNA): TGTGCCACCAGTGATAGACAGGGGATAGATGAGCAGTTCTTC. This sequence encodes CATSDRQGIDEQFF.

The J gene is TRBJ1-2, the V gene TRBV6-5, with D maybe TRBD1 (5 bases). V lost 6 bases and J 4 bases, leaving 9 bases between the germline ends. The germline CDR1 and CDR2 sequences are MNHEY and SVGAGI. The CDR3 covers 12 residues. Here the CDR3 DNA reads TGTGCCAGCAGCGACAGCCTCTATGGCTACACCTTC. Translation gives CASSDSLYGYTF.

The J gene is TRBJ2-5, the V gene TRBV15; D is possibly TRBD1 (6 bases). This CDR3 has 17 residues. Germline V CDR1 and CDR2: LNHNV, YYDKDF (reference sequence). The V and J ends lost 2 bases and 4 bases respectively, with 20 bases between them. CDR3 protein: CATSRSPTGSSGETQYF. The DNA of the CDR3 is TGTGCCACCAGCAGATCCCCGACAGGCTCGAGTGGAGAGACCCAGTACTTC.

The chain recombines TRBV4-1 with TRBJ2-2; 9 nucleotides match TRBD1. V dropped 3 bases and J dropped 3; count of bases not matched to a gene: 5. CDR3 length: 16 amino acids. Germline V gene lookup returns CDR1 MGHRA and CDR2 YSYEKL. The DNA for the CDR3 is TGCGCCAGCAGCCACCCCCGGGACAGGGACACCGGGGAGCTGTTTTTT. Its protein is CASSHPRDRDTGELFF.

This clone was picked up one time. The chain employs TRBV12-3 or TRBV12-4 and TRBJ2-5, with D perhaps matching TRBD1 (5 bases). Deletions cut 5 bases from V and 4 bases from J, with 11 bases between. This CDR3 spans 13 amino acids. The CDR3 bases are TGTGCCAGCAGTCAGGTAGACAGAGAGACCCAGTACTTC. Translation: CASSQVDRETQYF.

J is TRBJ1-1 and V is TRBV11-3, with unresolved D. Looked up from germline, CDR1 is SGHNT and CDR2 is YENEEA. CDR3 length equals 15 residues. V lost 4 bases and J lost 1, with 13 bases in between. The chain's CDR3 is CASSSLGKENTEAFF. The CDR3 nucleotides read TGTGCCAGCAGCTCTTTGGGCAAAGAGAACACTGAAGCTTTCTTT.

The V and J genes are TRBV5-6 and TRBJ2-1; TRBD1 matches at 8 bases. The CDR3 is 14 residues long. Germline lookup yields CDR1 SGHDT and CDR2 YYEEEE. The ends lost 4 bases at V and 5 bases at J; junction bases unmatched: 5. The CDR3: CASSPGQGNNEQFF. In nucleotides, the CDR3 is TGTGCCAGCAGCCCCGGACAGGGAAACAATGAGCAGTTCTTC.

The chain uses TRBV7-9 and TRBJ2-5; D remains unclear. The CDR3 has 17 residues. Germline lookup yields CDR1 SEHNR and CDR2 FQNEAQ (reference sequence). The V end was cut by 1 base, the J end by 2 bases, with 17 bases between. CDR3 nucleotide sequence: TGTGCCAGCAGCTTAGGACCCTCGTCCTGGCGGCAAGAGACCCAGTACTTC. The encoded protein is CASSLGPSSWRQETQYF.

This clone was recorded once. The chain carries TRBV5-1 and TRBJ2-1, with 11 nucleotides matching TRBD2. V was pared by 0 bases and J by 10 bases, with 24 bases of the junction left unmatched. This CDR3 is 21 amino acids long. The germline V gene has CDR1 SGHRS and CDR2 YFSETQ. The CDR3 nucleotides are TGCGCCAGCAGCTTGGTGCTTAAGACTAGCGGGGCCCCTTTAAGGGATAACGAGCAGTTCTTC. This gives the protein CASSLVLKTSGAPLRDNEQFF. The full variable domain, in which reference TRBV5-1 and TRBJ2-1 provide the parts outside the CDR3, is KAGVTQTPRYLIKTRGQQVTLSCSPISGHRSVSWYQQTPGQGLQFLFEYFSETQRNKGNFPGRFSGRQFSNSRSEMNVSTLELGDSALYLCASSLVLKTSGAPLRDNEQFFGPGTRLTVL.